Reported below is one T cell receptor beta chain. The data were obtained in a study of cytomegalovirus exposure and HLA in healthy donors. Data came from immunoSEQ multiplex PCR; TCRdb stores just in-frame clones and leaves some out. The data show tens of thousands of clones, under 95% seen once. The receptor comes from a young man in good health and CMV-seronegative. Source material: PBMCs.

CDR3 protein: CATSRAGNPNEKLFF. Written as DNA, the CDR3 is TGTGCCACCAGCAGAGCCGGGAATCCTAATGAAAAACTGTTTTTT. The chain links TRBV15 to TRBJ1-4, with no clear D. The CDR3 length is 15 residues. Trimming left V 1 base short and J 3 bases short, with 9 bases between. Germline V gene lookup returns CDR1 LNHNV and CDR2 YYDKDF (reference sequence).